This T cell receptor beta chain was found in a study of blood T cell repertoires in COVID-19. Study at large: The United States, Italy and Spain supplied acute and convalescent COVID-19 samples.

Germline CDR1 and CDR2: SNHLY and FYNNEI. The CDR3 length is 14 residues. Losses at the gene ends were 7 bases for V and 4 bases for J; bases not matched to a gene: 9. In the original processing: Amplification of reference gene primers was used by the study to estimate nucleated cell counts. Libraries were prepared by immunoSEQ multiplex PCR; TCRdb keeps only in-frame clonotypes and omits some of them. V, J and clone size are those of that table, while D and trimming were read from the DNA. Among about 300,000 clones listed, roughly 80% were seen once. The sequence came from a human donor with COVID-19, enrolled during active disease. The donor label of this sample is uncertain. The chain uses TRBV2 and TRBJ1-1, with TRBD1 matching 7 bases. The specimen sequenced was peripheral blood. The CDR3 loop reads CASNMGQLVTEAFF. In DNA, the CDR3 is TGTGCCAGCAACATGGGACAGCTGGTCACTGAAGCTTTCTTT.